A single sample gave rise to the 20 T cell receptor beta chains below, sequenced in a study of cytomegalovirus exposure and HLA in healthy donors. The primer mix had 60 Vbeta and 13 Jbeta primers. Generated by immunoSEQ multiplex PCR, the TCRdb table keeps only in-frame clones and is missing some. The sample consists of 150,000 to 200,000 clones, around 82% of them appearing once. Sequencing used PBMCs. These receptors originate from a man aged 18 to 29 in good health and CMV-seronegative.

V and J are TRBV5-6 and TRBJ2-7, with 8 bases that match TRBD1. The length of the CDR3 is 14 residues. V gave up 7 bases and J gave up 3 bases; unmatched junction bases: 9. Germline CDR1 is SGHDT and CDR2 is YYEEEE. The CDR3 sequence is CASGGRGLSYEQYF. The DNA of the CDR3 is TGTGCCAGCGGAGGCAGGGGGCTCAGCTACGAGCAGTACTTC.

This chain connects TRBV2 to TRBJ2-5; TRBD1 might be the D (6 bases). V was cut by 7 bases and J by 3 bases, with 12 bases left in between. CDR1 and CDR2 (germline): SNHLY, FYNNEI. This CDR3 region has 13 residues. The chain's CDR3 is CASNYREKETQYF. The CDR3 DNA sequence: TGTGCCAGCAACTACAGGGAAAAAGAGACCCAGTACTTC.

The chain combines TRBV5-1 with TRBJ1-6; maybe TRBD1 (6 bases). Germline CDR1 and CDR2: SGHRS and YFSETQ. Trimming took off 4 bases at V and 7 bases at J, with 12 bases between the two ends. The CDR3 runs to 14 residues. This chain's CDR3 is CASSVDRSNSPLHF. Here the CDR3 DNA reads TGCGCCAGCAGCGTGGACAGATCGAATTCACCCCTCCACTTT.

This clone has only one observation. This chain links TRBV5-8 with TRBJ1-2; D remains unclear. V lost 2 bases, J lost 5 bases, and 7 bases lay in between. Germline V lookup: CDR1 SGHTS, CDR2 YDEGEE. The CDR3 totals 12 residues. Here the CDR3 DNA reads TGTGCCAGCAGCTTCGACGGGTATGGCTACACCTTC. The encoded protein is CASSFDGYGYTF.

This clone has only a few counts. The chain is built from TRBV18 and TRBJ2-5, with D possibly matching TRBD2 (6 bases). The CDR3 loop spans 15 amino acids. V was cut by 4 bases and J by 2 bases, with 14 bases left in between. From germline, CDR1 is KGHSH and CDR2 LQKENI. CDR3 loop: CASSLLSGTQETQYF. CDR3 DNA: TGTGCCAGCTCACTACTTTCCGGGACTCAAGAGACCCAGTACTTC.

This chain joins TRBV18 and TRBJ2-7, with 12 bases matching TRBD2. Germline V CDR1 and CDR2: KGHSH, LQKENI. Losses at the gene ends were 4 bases for V and 2 bases for J; bases not matched to a gene: 21. This CDR3 is 21 amino acids long. The DNA of the CDR3 is TGTGCCAGCTCACTCCGGACAGGGGTCGGGACTAGCGGGCTCAAACCCTACGAGCAGTACTTC. It translates to CASSLRTGVGTSGLKPYEQYF.

The chain couples TRBV28 to TRBJ1-5; D not certain. Deletions cut 8 bases from V and 3 bases from J, with 8 bases between. Germline V gene sequence: CDR1 MDHEN, CDR2 SYDVKM. This CDR3 comprises 12 residues. CDR3 DNA sequence: TGTGCCAGCGCTGAGAACAATCAGCCCCAGCATTTT. This sequence encodes CASAENNQPQHF. Variable domain in full (rest from reference TRBV28 and TRBJ1-5): DVKVTQSSRYLVKRTGEKVFLECVQDMDHENMFWYRQDPGLGLRLIYFSYDVKMKEKGDIPEGYSVSREKKERFSLILESASTNQTSMYLCASAENNQPQHFGDGTRLSIL.

The rearrangement uses TRBV11-3 and TRBJ2-1; 9 bases match TRBD1. Looked up from germline, CDR1 is SGHNT and CDR2 is YENEEA. With 0 bases clipped from V and 9 bases from J, the junction kept 9 bases outside the gene matches. This CDR3 has 16 amino acids. The CDR3 DNA reads TGTGCCAGCAGCTTAGATCCGGGACAGGGTTCGGGTGAGCAGTTCTTC. It specifies CASSLDPGQGSGEQFF.

This clone was recorded only once. The chain has TRBV10-3 and TRBJ2-7; D is perhaps TRBD1 (5 bases). Germline CDR1 is ENHRY and CDR2 is SYGVKD. The CDR3 totals 12 residues. Trimming stripped 5 bases from V and 6 bases from J, with 11 bases between. CDR3 sequence reads: CAISPGMGEQYF. CDR3 nucleotide sequence: TGTGCCATCAGTCCAGGGATGGGCGAGCAGTACTTC.

This chain uses TRBV6-5 with TRBJ2-5; 7 bases fit TRBD1. Germline trimming cut 7 bases from V and 1 base from J; bases unmatched to any gene: 3. This CDR3 comprises 13 residues. CDR1 is MNHEY, CDR2 SVGAGI, per germline. The CDR3 nucleotides read TGTGCCAGCAAAAGGGACAGCCAAGAGACCCAGTACTTC. It codes for CASKRDSQETQYF.

J is TRBJ1-1 and V is TRBV4-1; D is unresolved. The CDR3 runs to 12 residues. Germline lookup yields CDR1 MGHRA and CDR2 YSYEKL. Trimming removed 0 bases at V and 6 bases at J, with 5 bases between. The CDR3 is CASSQDGSEAFF. The CDR3 nucleotides read TGCGCCAGCAGCCAAGACGGTTCTGAAGCTTTCTTT.

This clone was seen a handful of times. V gene TRBV4-3 combines with J gene TRBJ2-5; TRBD2 matches at 8 bases. CDR1 is LGHNA, CDR2 YSLEER, per germline. The CDR3 has 15 amino acids. After removal of 0 bases from V and 6 bases from J, the junction contained 6 bases not matched to a gene. In DNA form, the CDR3 reads TGCGCCAGCAGCCAAGATGTGACTAGCGTGAAGACCCAGTACTTC. Its translation: CASSQDVTSVKTQYF.

In its sample, this clone was seen a few times. The chain joins TRBV21-1 to TRBJ1-5; TRBD1, the D gene given by the table, was not confirmed from the DNA. TRBV21-1 is reported as a pseudogene. The CDR3 consists of 16 residues. The CDR3 reads CASSKAPTGGNQPQHF. As DNA, the CDR3 is TGTGCCAGCAGCAAAGCGCCGACAGGGGGCAATCAGCCCCAGCATTTT.

Concerning this clone itself: At one boundary the junction diverges from the germline segment, which might be a read error. The rearrangement uses TRBV4-2 and TRBJ2-7, with 10 bases matching TRBD2. This CDR3 contains 14 residues. The V gene's germline CDR1 is LGHNA and CDR2 YNFKEQ. CDR3 amino acids: CASSQASGSYGQYF. The CDR3 coding sequence is TGTGCCAGCAGCCAAGCTAGCGGGAGCTACGGGCAGTACTTC.

The rearrangement uses TRBV5-8 and TRBJ2-5; D is unclear. V lost 3 bases, J lost 3 bases, and 12 bases lay in between. Germline assignment: CDR1 SGHTS and CDR2 YDEGEE. The CDR3 runs 14 residues. CDR3 sequence: CASSYGRVEETQYF. The CDR3 DNA is TGTGCCAGCAGCTACGGCCGGGTCGAAGAGACCCAGTACTTC.

The chain carries TRBV5-1 and TRBJ2-1, with D perhaps matching TRBD1 (6 bases). Trimming took 4 bases from V and 6 from J, leaving 17 bases between them. The germline CDR1 and CDR2 sequences are SGHRS and YFSETQ. CDR3 length equals 15 residues. CDR3 bases: TGCGCCAGCAGCACAACAGGGTTAAGCGGCAATGAGCAGTTCTTC. This translates into CASSTTGLSGNEQFF. Variable domain in full (rest from reference TRBV5-1 and TRBJ2-1): KAGVTQTPRYLIKTRGQQVTLSCSPISGHRSVSWYQQTPGQGLQFLFEYFSETQRNKGNFPGRFSGRQFSNSRSEMNVSTLELGDSALYLCASSTTGLSGNEQFFGPGTRLTVL.

This rearrangement joins TRBV19 to TRBJ2-5; D uncertain. The CDR3 runs 11 residues. Trimming pared 3 bases from V and 5 bases from J, leaving 4 bases between. CDR1 and CDR2 from the germline V gene are LNHDA and SQIVND (reference sequence). CDR3 bases: TGTGCCAGTAGTATCCATGAGACCCAGTACTTC. Translated, it gives CASSIHETQYF.

V usage is TRBV5-6 and J usage is TRBJ1-1, with 7 bases fitting TRBD1. V trimming: 4 bases; J trimming: 12 bases; junction bases outside the gene matches: 6. The germline CDR1 and CDR2 sequences are SGHDT and YYEEEE. The CDR3 sequence is 11 residues long. The CDR3 here is CASSRTGPSFF. The CDR3 DNA reads as TGTGCCAGCAGCAGGACAGGACCTTCTTTCTTT. Complete variable domain (other parts from reference TRBV5-6 and TRBJ1-1): DAGVTQSPTHLIKTRGQQVTLRCSPKSGHDTVSWYQQALGQGPQFIFQYYEEEERQRGNFPDRFSGHQFPNYSSELNVNALLLGDSALYLCASSRTGPSFFGQGTRLTVV.

The chain employs TRBV25-1 and TRBJ2-7; D unresolved. The CDR3 length is 12 residues. Trimming removed 2 bases from V and 4 bases from J, with 6 bases in between. Germline V gene data show CDR1 as MGHDK and CDR2 as SYGVNS. The CDR3, as DNA: TGTGCCAGCAGTGAAGGCAGGTACGAGCAGTACTTC. Its translation is CASSEGRYEQYF.

The chain carries TRBV20-1 and TRBJ2-3, with D maybe TRBD2 (5 bases). The CDR3 consists of 11 residues. Trimming cost V 7 bases and J 4 bases, with 9 bases left between them. Germline V lookup: CDR1 DFQATT, CDR2 SNEGSKA (reference sequence). For the CDR3, the DNA is TGCAGTGGAGTCGGGGCAGATACGCAGTATTTT. It codes for CSGVGADTQYF.